What follows are 18 T cell receptor beta chains derived from one specimen sequenced in a study of shared clonotypes between healthy human individuals. Sequenced by immunoSEQ multiplex PCR; TCRdb stores in-frame clones only, minus some. The repertoire consists of roughly 2.6 million clones, with 90% to 95% occurring once and the leading ten covering over 0.12%. The sequenced material came from naive CD4+ T cells sorted from blood. Subset: CD45RA+ positively selected. The source of these receptors is a man in his late teens or twenties in good health.

On this clone itself: The same CDR3 arises from other DNA sequences in this sample as well. The chain links TRBV19 to TRBJ2-3, with 8 bases fitting TRBD2. Germline V gene data show CDR1 as LNHDA and CDR2 as SQIVND (reference sequence). The CDR3 runs 15 residues. V shed 5 bases, J shed 0 bases, and the junction held 4 bases outside the gene matches. CDR3 coding DNA: TGTGCCAGTAGTGCCACTAGCGGAAGCACAGATACGCAGTATTTT. Its protein is CASSATSGSTDTQYF.

V and J are TRBV28 and TRBJ2-2; possible D gene TRBD2, 6 bases. Germline V CDR1 and CDR2: MDHEN, SYDVKM. Trimming removed 7 bases from V and 4 bases from J, with 16 bases in between. This CDR3 has 15 residues. CDR3 nucleotide sequence: TGTGCCAGCACCCTTTACGGGGGTCTCACCGGGGAGCTGTTTTTT. Translation: CASTLYGGLTGELFF. Full variable domain (rest looked up from reference TRBV28 and TRBJ2-2): DVKVTQSSRYLVKRTGEKVFLECVQDMDHENMFWYRQDPGLGLRLIYFSYDVKMKEKGDIPEGYSVSREKKERFSLILESASTNQTSMYLCASTLYGGLTGELFFGEGSRLTVL.

The chain couples TRBV18 to TRBJ2-6; the D is unclear. Trimming took 3 bases from V and 0 from J, leaving 9 bases between them. The CDR3 has 16 residues. Germline CDR1 reads KGHSH; CDR2 reads LQKENI. The DNA of the CDR3 is TGTGCCAGCTCACCGGTCATGGACTCTGGGGCCAACGTCCTGACTTTC. Its translation: CASSPVMDSGANVLTF.

The chain employs TRBV2 and TRBJ1-2; D is undetermined. Germline CDR1 SNHLY, CDR2 FYNNEI. V lost 8 bases and J lost 4, with 11 bases in between. The CDR3 is 12 amino acids. The CDR3 DNA reads TGTGCCAGCCGCCCTGAGGGCTATGGCTACACCTTC. Amino acids: CASRPEGYGYTF.

This clone was counted a single time. This chain links TRBV5-4 with TRBJ2-7; 7 nucleotides agree with TRBD2. After removal of 2 bases from V and 6 bases from J, the junction contained 5 bases not matched to a gene. CDR3 size: 13 residues. The germline gives CDR1 SGHNT, CDR2 YYREEE (reference sequence). In DNA form, the CDR3 reads TGTGCCAGCAGCTTCTCAGCGGGGTCCGAGCAGTACTTC. This translates into CASSFSAGSEQYF. Filled out from reference TRBV5-4 and TRBJ2-7, the complete variable domain reads ETGVTQSPTHLIKTRGQQVTLRCSSQSGHNTVSWYQQALGQGPQFIFQYYREEENGRGNFPPRFSGLQFPNYSSELNVNALELDDSALYLCASSFSAGSEQYFGPGTRLTVT.

The V gene is TRBV5-1, the J gene TRBJ2-7; the D call may be TRBD1 or TRBD2 (6 bases each). V gave up 5 bases and J gave up 7 bases, with 19 bases separating them. This CDR3 is built from 14 residues. From germline, CDR1 is SGHRS and CDR2 YFSETQ. CDR3 residues: CASRQDGGGWEQYF. The CDR3, as DNA: TGCGCCAGCAGGCAGGACGGGGGCGGGTGGGAGCAGTACTTC.

This rearrangement joins TRBV7-2 to TRBJ2-7, with D perhaps being TRBD1 or TRBD2 (5 bases each). The ends were cut back, 5 bases at V and 7 bases at J, with 21 bases in the middle. The CDR3 is made up of 15 amino acids. Germline-derived CDR1 and CDR2 are SGHTA and FQGNSA. This CDR3 is CASSGDRSPPGEQYF. In DNA form, the CDR3 reads TGTGCCAGCAGCGGAGACAGAAGCCCCCCGGGGGAGCAGTACTTC.

This chain links TRBV27 with TRBJ2-7, with 10 bases aligning to TRBD1. Per the germline V gene, CDR1 is MNHEY and CDR2 is SMNVEV (reference sequence). The CDR3 covers 15 residues. Unmatched junction bases numbered 13, after V lost 6 bases and J lost 8 bases. This chain's CDR3 is CASSSTFGTGEKQYF. In DNA, the CDR3 is TGTGCCAGCAGCTCCACGTTTGGGACAGGGGAGAAGCAGTACTTC.

J is TRBJ2-6 and V is TRBV19; D ambiguous. Trimming took off 9 bases at V and 9 bases at J, with 12 bases between the two ends. Germline V gene lookup returns CDR1 LNHDA and CDR2 SQIVND (reference sequence). The CDR3 is made up of 12 amino acids. The CDR3, as DNA: TGTGCCAGCCGGGTGCTGGGCAACGTCCTGACTTTC. Amino acid sequence: CASRVLGNVLTF.

This chain connects TRBV6-5 to TRBJ1-3; 9 nucleotides agree with TRBD1. The CDR3 consists of 14 residues. J was trimmed by 12 bases and V by 4 bases; bases with no gene match: 10. Germline V gene data show CDR1 as MNHEY and CDR2 as SVGAGI. The CDR3 sequence: CASSSGTGRNVIYF. The CDR3 DNA is TGTGCCAGCAGTTCTGGGACAGGGAGGAATGTCATATATTTT.

V usage is TRBV2 and J usage is TRBJ1-2, with 8 bases aligning to TRBD1. Germline V CDR1 and CDR2: SNHLY, FYNNEI. The V and J ends lost 0 bases and 8 bases, in that order; junction bases with no gene match: 14. The CDR3 is 17 residues long. The CDR3 region is CASSEASLRQGRWGYTF. In nucleotides, the CDR3 is TGTGCCAGCAGTGAAGCCTCCCTACGACAGGGGCGTTGGGGCTACACCTTC.

On this clone: Other DNA sequences from this sample encode an identical CDR3 as well. CDR3 in amino acids: CASSPDRVYGYTF. The CDR3 bases are TGTGCCAGCTCACCGGACAGGGTTTATGGCTACACCTTC. The chain couples TRBV18 to TRBJ1-2; 8 bases line up with TRBD1. Germline V lookup: CDR1 KGHSH, CDR2 LQKENI. The CDR3 sequence is 13 residues long. After removal of 3 bases from V and 5 bases from J, the junction contained 2 bases not matched to a gene.

Comment on this clone: The same CDR3 arises from other DNA sequences in this sample as well. The rearrangement joins TRBV18 to TRBJ2-2, with 9 bases identical to TRBD2. Trimming at V came to 6 bases and at J to 1 base, leaving 6 bases not matched to a gene. The length of the CDR3 is 16 residues. Germline values: CDR1 KGHSH, CDR2 LQKENI. The CDR3 DNA follows: TGTGCCAGCTCGCCTCCGACTAGCGGGAACACCGGGGAGCTGTTTTTT. Protein: CASSPPTSGNTGELFF.

On this clone: This sample also contains other DNA sequences that code for the same CDR3. The V call is TRBV10-3, the J call TRBJ1-4; D is uncertain. The V gene's germline CDR1 is ENHRY and CDR2 SYGVKD. The length of the CDR3 is 12 residues. Trimming left V 3 bases short and J 8 bases short, with 7 bases between. This CDR3 is CAISEAREKLFF. CDR3 nucleotide sequence: TGTGCCATCAGTGAAGCGAGGGAAAAACTGTTTTTT.

The CDR3 DNA reads as TGTGCCATCACCGGGACTAGCGGGGGGTCTTTCACAGATACGCAGTATTTT. Its translation is CAITGTSGGSFTDTQYF. The J gene is TRBJ2-3, the V gene TRBV10-3; 15 bases align to TRBD2. V shed 7 bases, J shed 2 bases, and the junction held 7 bases outside the gene matches. CDR3 length equals 17 residues. CDR1 and CDR2 (germline): ENHRY, SYGVKD.

This chain joins TRBV4-3 and TRBJ1-5; D possibly corresponds to TRBD1 (6 bases). Trimming pared 0 bases from V and 2 bases from J, leaving 17 bases between. The V gene's germline CDR1 is LGHNA and CDR2 YSLEER. There are 18 residues in the CDR3. The CDR3 DNA follows: TGCGCCAGCAGCCAAGATATGGGGTTTGAGGGGGGCAATCAGCCCCAGCATTTT. Translating gives CASSQDMGFEGGNQPQHF.

The chain has TRBV19 and TRBJ2-3, with 10 bases lining up with TRBD1. V trimming: 1 base; J trimming: 4 bases; junction bases outside the gene matches: 5. The germline V gene has CDR1 LNHDA and CDR2 SQIVND (reference sequence). The CDR3 length is 16 residues. The CDR3 region is CASSIGRQGAADTQYF. The CDR3 DNA reads TGTGCCAGTAGTATAGGCCGACAGGGGGCGGCAGATACGCAGTATTTT.

This rearrangement joins TRBV7-2 to TRBJ2-6, with unresolved D. Germline values: CDR1 SGHTA, CDR2 FQGNSA. The length of the CDR3 is 16 residues. Trimming pared 0 bases from V and 0 bases from J, leaving 6 bases between. The CDR3, as DNA: TGTGCCAGCAGCTTAGCGGTGGTCTCTGGGGCCAACGTCCTGACTTTC. This gives the protein CASSLAVVSGANVLTF.